The 13 T cell receptor beta chains in this list originate from one sample, sequenced in a study of shared clonotypes between healthy human individuals (dated by TCRdb to 2020 to 2021). The library was generated by the immunoSEQ multiplex PCR assay. Entries here come from immuneACCESS through TCRdb and include only in-frame sequences with V and J called. Some clones fail to appear in such tables; in the studies checked, an unresolved V gene covers under half of the shortfall, and the cause of the remainder is unknown. For this sample there are 450,000 to 650,000 clones; about 80% appear just once. 9.5% to 15% of the sample comes from the top ten. Sequencing was performed on PBMCs. Source of these receptors: a woman aged 40 to 50 in good health. Some clones in this sample may be carry-over from other donors' samples.

This clone was picked up a small number of times. The CDR3 sequence is CASSEGQSGANVLTF. CDR3 nucleotide sequence: TGTGCCAGCAGTGAAGGTCAGTCTGGGGCCAACGTCCTGACTTTC. The gene calls are TRBV6-1 and TRBJ2-6; D is ambiguous. Trimming pared 1 base from V and 1 base from J, leaving 5 bases between. The CDR3 is 15 amino acids. Per the germline V gene, CDR1 is MNHNS and CDR2 is SASEGT.

The chain has TRBV27 and TRBJ2-7; TRBD2 matches at 7 bases. There are 13 residues in the CDR3. CDR1 is MNHEY, CDR2 SMNVEV, per germline (reference sequence). V shed 10 bases and J 2 bases; nucleotides not matched to a gene: 8. DNA for the CDR3: TGTGCCACCCGAGGGACTACTCCCTACGAGCAGTACTTC. Translating gives CATRGTTPYEQYF.

This clone has just one count. The chain carries TRBV28 and TRBJ1-1; a possible D gene is TRBD1 (5 bases). The CDR3 runs to 14 residues. V was pared by 4 bases and J by 9 bases, with 18 bases between. Germline V gene lookup returns CDR1 MDHEN and CDR2 SYDVKM. CDR3 nucleotide sequence: TGTGCCAGCAGTTCTCCCTCCTCGGGGCTACAAGCTTTCTTT. This translates into CASSSPSSGLQAFF.

This rearrangement joins TRBV28 to TRBJ2-3; 9 bases line up with TRBD2. V lost 5 bases and J lost 0; bases outside the gene matches: 6. The germline V gene has CDR1 MDHEN and CDR2 SYDVKM. The CDR3 is 16 residues long. CDR3: CASSPPTSGSTDTQYF. As DNA, the CDR3 is TGTGCCAGCAGTCCCCCGACTAGCGGAAGCACAGATACGCAGTATTTT.

The gene calls are TRBV29-1 and TRBJ2-5, with 8 positions matching TRBD1. The V and J ends lost 2 bases and 5 bases, in that order; junction bases with no gene match: 1. This CDR3 region has 12 residues. Germline CDR1 is SQVTM and CDR2 is ANQGSEA. The CDR3 here is CSVERDRETQYF. CDR3 DNA: TGCAGCGTTGAAAGGGACAGGGAGACCCAGTACTTC. Full variable domain (rest looked up from reference TRBV29-1 and TRBJ2-5): SAVISQKPSRDICQRGTSLTIQCQVDSQVTMMFWYRQQPGQSLTLIATANQGSEATYESGFVIDKFPISRPNLTFSTLTVSNMSPEDSSIYLCSVERDRETQYFGPGTRLLVL.

This clone showed up just a few times. The genes are TRBV4-1 and TRBJ2-2; 8 bases are shared with TRBD1. Germline lookup yields CDR1 MGHRA and CDR2 YSYEKL. V gave up 4 bases and J gave up 2 bases; unmatched junction bases: 9. The CDR3 length is 17 residues. The CDR3, as DNA: TGCGCCAGCAGCCTAACGACGGGACAGGACAACACCGGGGAGCTGTTTTTT. It encodes CASSLTTGQDNTGELFF.

Ten or more counts support this clone. The same CDR3 can be traced to other DNA sequences in this sample. V is TRBV6-5 and J is TRBJ2-5; possible D gene TRBD2, 5 bases. Trimming cost V 0 bases and J 5 bases, with 13 bases left between them. The CDR3 runs 15 residues. CDR1 and CDR2 from the germline V gene are MNHEY and SVGAGI. The CDR3 region is CASSYSLDRGETQYF. The CDR3 DNA reads TGTGCCAGCAGTTACTCTTTAGACCGCGGGGAGACCCAGTACTTC.

This clone was found a few times. This same CDR3 is encoded by further DNA sequences in the sample. CDR3 region: CASSLSLAGSYNEQFF. CDR3 nucleotides: TGTGCCAGCAGCTTATCGTTGGCGGGGTCCTACAATGAGCAGTTCTTC. The rearrangement links TRBV7-9 to TRBJ2-1; D may be TRBD2 (6 bases). Germline V lookup: CDR1 SEHNR, CDR2 FQNEAQ (reference sequence). The V gene lost 2 bases and the J gene lost 1 base, with 12 bases spanning the gap. CDR3 length equals 16 residues.

This chain joins TRBV6-5 and TRBJ1-4; D not resolved. The CDR3 has 13 amino acids. V was cut by 2 bases and J by 10 bases, with 11 bases left in between. The germline gives CDR1 MNHEY, CDR2 SVGAGI. The CDR3 bases are TGTGCCAGCAGTTACGAGAGGACCCGAAAACTGTTTTTT. Protein sequence: CASSYERTRKLFF.

The CDR3 protein is CASSLTGTNTGELFF. For the CDR3, the DNA is TGTGCCAGCAGCTTGACAGGGACGAACACCGGGGAGCTGTTTTTT. The genes are TRBV28 and TRBJ2-2; 7 nucleotides match TRBD1. Germline V CDR1 and CDR2: MDHEN, SYDVKM. The CDR3 runs to 15 residues. Losses at the gene ends were 6 bases for V and 0 bases for J; bases not matched to a gene: 4.

The chain links TRBV7-2 to TRBJ2-3; D could derive from TRBD1 or TRBD2 (5 bases each). The CDR3 consists of 15 residues. Germline-derived CDR1 and CDR2 are SGHTA and FQGNSA. V gave up 5 bases and J gave up 2 bases, with 14 bases separating them. Here the CDR3 DNA reads TGTGCCAGCAGCCCCCAGAGGGGAGCCACAGATACGCAGTATTTT. The encoded protein is CASSPQRGATDTQYF. The full variable domain, completed using reference TRBV7-2 and TRBJ2-3, is GAGVSQSPSNKVTEKGKDVELRCDPISGHTALYWYRQSLGQGLEFLIYFQGNSAPDKSGLPSDRFSAERTGGSVSTLTIQRTQQEDSAVYLCASSPQRGATDTQYFGPGTRLTVL.

V and J are TRBV30 and TRBJ2-1, with 11 bases identical to TRBD2. V shed 1 base, J shed 10 bases, and the junction held 9 bases outside the gene matches. Germline V lookup: CDR1 GTSNPN, CDR2 SVGIG (reference sequence). The CDR3 length is 15 residues. The CDR3 nucleotides are TGTGCCTGGAGTGGGGTGCTAGCGGGAGGAGGGGAGCAGTTCTTC. Its protein product is CAWSGVLAGGGEQFF.

This clone was counted many times. The rearrangement joins TRBV9 to TRBJ2-7; D is perhaps TRBD2 (6 bases). V was trimmed by 2 bases and J by 0 bases, leaving 9 bases between them. Germline V CDR1 and CDR2: SGDLS, YYNGEE. The CDR3 contains 14 residues. The CDR3 DNA reads as TGTGCCAGCAGCGTCTCTAGCGCCTCCTACGAGCAGTACTTC. Protein: CASSVSSASYEQYF. The variable domain in full, completed from reference TRBV9 and TRBJ2-7, reads DSGVTQTPKHLITATGQRVTLRCSPRSGDLSVYWYQQSLDQGLQFLIQYYNGEERAKGNILERFSAQQFPDLHSELNLSSLELGDSALYFCASSVSSASYEQYFGPGTRLTVT.